This paragraph covers one T cell receptor beta chain sequence. This CDR3 comprises 15 residues. CDR1 is MNHNS, CDR2 SASEGT, per germline. The V gene lost 3 bases and the J gene lost 2 bases, with 11 bases spanning the gap. Use of 60 Vbeta and 13 Jbeta primers characterized the PCR. In the original processing: Later, an analysis found tens of millions of unique TCR beta chains, and 10 million to 11 million of these were shared. Using immunoSEQ multiplex PCR, the repertoire was profiled, and TCRdb retains in-frame clones only, with some absent. Clone size and V and J calls were adopted from that table, with D and trimming inferred from the DNA. The table records 95,000 to 150,000 clones, roughly four fifths of them present only once. Among the donors, all were healthy bone marrow donors. The source of the sample is a study of cytomegalovirus exposure and HLA in healthy donors.

This rearrangement joins TRBV6-1 to TRBJ1-5; D gene ambiguous. This receptor was taken from a woman aged 55-69 years in good health and CMV-seropositive. Material for sequencing was PBMCs. In nucleotides, the CDR3 is TGTGCCAGCAGTGAGATGGGAGAGGGCAATCAGCCCCAGCATTTT. Translation gives CASSEMGEGNQPQHF.